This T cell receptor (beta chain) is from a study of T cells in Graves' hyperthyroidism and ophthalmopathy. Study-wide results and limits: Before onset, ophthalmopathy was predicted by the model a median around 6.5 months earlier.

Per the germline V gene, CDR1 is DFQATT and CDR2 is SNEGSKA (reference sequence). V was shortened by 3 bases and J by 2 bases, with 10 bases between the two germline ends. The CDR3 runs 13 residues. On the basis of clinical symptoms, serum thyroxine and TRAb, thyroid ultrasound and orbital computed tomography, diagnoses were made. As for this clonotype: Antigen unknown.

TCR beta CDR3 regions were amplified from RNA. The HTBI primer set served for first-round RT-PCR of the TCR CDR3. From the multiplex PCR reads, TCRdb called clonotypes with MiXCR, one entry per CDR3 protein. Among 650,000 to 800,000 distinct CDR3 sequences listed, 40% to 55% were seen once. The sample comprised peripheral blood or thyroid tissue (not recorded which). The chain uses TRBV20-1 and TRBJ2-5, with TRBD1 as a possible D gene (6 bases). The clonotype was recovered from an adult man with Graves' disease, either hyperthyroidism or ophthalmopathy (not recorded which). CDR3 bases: TGCAGTGCTAGCCAGGGGTTACAAGAGACCCAGTACTTC. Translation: CSASQGLQETQYF.